A selection of T cell receptor beta chains follows, all from one sample in a study of blood T cell repertoires in COVID-19. Produced via immunoSEQ multiplex PCR; TCRdb's table is partial and in-frame only. The sample consists of approximately 210,000 clones, approximately 86% of them appearing once. Sample: peripheral blood. All receptors derive from a man aged 40-55 years with acute or convalescent COVID-19. Each CDR3 is given with its conserved first and last residue. The D gene is left open where the match is weak. Where a row states a size, it is once, few, many or the class of an expanded clone; other rows omit it.

>NA|TRBV11-3|NA|TRBJ1-1
TGTGCCAGCAGCTTAGTGGGCGGGACTGAAGCTTTCTTT
CASSLVGGTEAFF
>NA|TRBV19|NA|TRBJ2-6
TGTGCCAGTAGTCCCCTGAGGGCTGGGGCCAACGTCCTGACTTTC
CASSPLRAGANVLTF
>NA|TRBV3-1/TRBV3-2|NA|TRBJ1-3
TGTGCCAGCAGCCCACAGCCCACCTCTGGAAACACCATATATTTT
CASSPQPTSGNTIYF
>NA|TRBV12-3/TRBV12-4|NA|TRBJ2-2
TGTGCCAGCAGCTTGTCAGGGCTCGGGGAGCTGTTTTTT
CASSLSGLGELFF
>TRBD2|TRBV29-1|NA|TRBJ2-1
TGCAGCGTTGAATCCGGCCTAGCGGGAGCGGAGCAGTTCTTC
CSVESGLAGAEQFF
>TRBD2|TRBV5-4|NA|TRBJ2-2
TGTGCCAGCAGACCGGGAGGTCCCACCGGGGAGCTGTTTTTT
CASRPGGPTGELFF
>NA|TRBV6-5|NA|TRBJ1-2
TGTGCCAGCAGTTACTCAGGGGTTGAAGGCTACACCTTC
CASSYSGVEGYTF
>TRBD1|TRBV5-1|NA|TRBJ2-1
TGCGCCAGCAGCTCCGGACAGGGCTCCTACAATGAGCAGTTCTTC
CASSSGQGSYNEQFF
>TRBD2|TRBV7-9|NA|TRBJ2-3
TGTGCCAGCAGCTTAGACCGGATCGGGGGGACGGCAGATACGCAGTATTTT
CASSLDRIGGTADTQYF
>TRBD1|TRBV24-1|NA|TRBJ2-7
TGTGCCACCAGTGAAACAGGGGACGAGCAGTACTTC
CATSETGDEQYF
>NA|TRBV20-1|NA|TRBJ1-1
TGCAGTGCTTTCAGGGTTGAAGCTTTCTTT
CSAFRVEAFF
>TRBD1|TRBV30|NA|TRBJ1-3
TGTGCCTGGAGTGTGACAGGGACTGGAAACACCATATATTTT
CAWSVTGTGNTIYF
>TRBD2|TRBV27|NA|TRBJ2-7
TGTGCCAGCAGTTCGAGGCGGGTGACTAGCGGGAGTTATTACGAGCAGTACTTC
CASSSRRVTSGSYYEQYF
>TRBD2|TRBV4-1|NA|TRBJ2-1
TGCGCCAGCAGGACTAGCGGGGGCTCCTACAATGAGCAGTTCTTC
CASRTSGGSYNEQFF
>TRBD1|TRBV19|NA|TRBJ1-1
TGTGCCAGTAGGGATCAGGGGGAGGACGCTGAAGCTTTCTTT
CASRDQGEDAEAFF
>NA|TRBV28|NA|TRBJ2-1
TGTGCCAGCAGTCCTACTGGGGGGGGCACCTACAATGAGCAGTTCTTC
CASSPTGGGTYNEQFF
>NA|TRBV7-2|NA|TRBJ1-6
TGTGCCAGCAGCTTACCGGGGTATTCACCCCTCCACTTT
CASSLPGYSPLHF
>TRBD1|TRBV15|once|TRBJ1-3
TGTGCCACCAGCAGAGACAGGGGGCTTGGAAACACCATATATTTT
CATSRDRGLGNTIYF
>NA|TRBV27|NA|TRBJ2-2
TGTGCCAGCAGTGAGTTTACCGGGGAGCTGTTTTTT
CASSEFTGELFF
>NA|TRBV2|NA|TRBJ2-7
TGTGCCAGCAGTGACCAGGCCTACGAGCAGTACTTC
CASSDQAYEQYF
>NA|TRBV18|NA|TRBJ1-3
TGTGCCAGCTCACCAAACAGGGACTCTGGAAACACCATATATTTT
CASSPNRDSGNTIYF
>TRBD1|TRBV19|once|TRBJ1-1
TGTGCCAGTAGTACTATCCAGGGGGACACTGAAGCTTTCTTT
CASSTIQGDTEAFF
>TRBD1|TRBV4-1|NA|TRBJ2-2
TGCGCCAGCAGCCTTCGGACAGGGGGCGATACCGGGGAGCTGTTTTTT
CASSLRTGGDTGELFF
>NA|TRBV25-1|NA|TRBJ2-3
TGTGCCAGCAGTGAATTTTCCTTCACAGATACGCAGTATTTT
CASSEFSFTDTQYF
>TRBD2|TRBV7-9|NA|TRBJ2-1
TGTGCCAGCAGTAATAGCGGGGGATACAATGAGCAGTTCTTC
CASSNSGGYNEQFF
>NA|TRBV5-4|NA|TRBJ1-1
TGTGCCAGCAGCTTGCCGGGGTATAAAGCTTTCTTT
CASSLPGYKAFF
>TRBD1|TRBV7-8|NA|TRBJ1-5
TGTGCCAGCAGCTCCGGACAGGGCGGGAGTCAGCCCCAGCATTTT
CASSSGQGGSQPQHF
>TRBD1|TRBV25-1|few|TRBJ1-1
TGTGCCAGCAGCCATTCTGGACAGGGAAAAACTGAAGCTTTCTTT
CASSHSGQGKTEAFF
>TRBD2|TRBV7-2|NA|TRBJ2-3
TGTGCCAGCAGCTCCGGACTAGCGACAGATACGCAGTATTTT
CASSSGLATDTQYF
>TRBD2|TRBV6-5|NA|TRBJ2-7
TGTGCCAGCACCTACGGGGCCGGGGGGTTCTACGAGCAGTACTTC
CASTYGAGGFYEQYF
>TRBD2|TRBV4-1|NA|TRBJ2-2
TGCGCCAGCAGCCTCCTACCGGGACTAGCGGGAGGAGGTAATTCCGGGGAGCTGTTTTTT
CASSLLPGLAGGGNSGELFF
>NA|TRBV11-2|NA|TRBJ2-3
TGTGCCAGCAGCTTTGTATTCACAGATACGCAGTATTTT
CASSFVFTDTQYF
>TRBD2|TRBV27|few|TRBJ2-7
TGTGCCAGCAGTTATGCCACCGGGACTACCTACTACGAGCAGTACTTC
CASSYATGTTYYEQYF
>NA|TRBV27|NA|TRBJ2-7
TGTGCCAGCAGTCCATATCGAGGCCTTTCCTACGAGCAGTACTTC
CASSPYRGLSYEQYF
>TRBD1|TRBV28|NA|TRBJ2-1
TGTGCCAGCAGTCGCCGGGACAGACCTGAGCAGTTCTTC
CASSRRDRPEQFF
>TRBD1|TRBV19|NA|TRBJ1-2
TGTGCCAGTAGTCTCGGACAGGGAGGGACGAAAGGCTACACCTTC
CASSLGQGGTKGYTF
>TRBD2|TRBV29-1|once|TRBJ2-5
TGCAGCGTTGAACCTGGAGCGGGAGAAGGAGAGACCCAGTACTTC
CSVEPGAGEGETQYF
>NA|TRBV2|NA|TRBJ2-5
TGTGCCAGCACTCTAACGTTAGTCGAAGAGACCCAGTACTTC
CASTLTLVEETQYF
>TRBD1|TRBV4-1|NA|TRBJ1-4
TGCGCCAGCAGCCAATCCCCAGGGGGAAGAGCTAATGAAAAACTGTTTTTT
CASSQSPGGRANEKLFF
>NA|TRBV21-1|NA|TRBJ1-1
TGTGCCAGCAGCAAAGCAGGGGGCCGATCCACTGAAGCTTTCTTT
CASSKAGGRSTEAFF
>NA|TRBV4-2|NA|TRBJ2-1
TGTGCCAGCAGCCAAGGATTGGCGGCTGGGAATGAGCAGTTCTTC
CASSQGLAAGNEQFF
>TRBD2|TRBV5-4|NA|TRBJ2-5
TGTGCCAGCAGCGGGGGTATGGGACTACAAGAGACCCAGTACTTC
CASSGGMGLQETQYF